The present entry profiles one T cell receptor (beta chain) with its context. Germline V lookup: CDR1 KGHDR, CDR2 SFDVKD. The junction had 12 bases not matched to a gene; V was cut back by 3 bases and J by 6 bases. The CDR3 is 17 amino acids. TCRdb's table, derived via immunoSEQ multiplex PCR, lists solely in-frame clones and lacks some. This repertoire shows about 190,000 clones, about 88% found once; its top ten account for roughly 24%. The data were obtained in a study of blood T cell repertoires in COVID-19. The receptor was isolated from a woman between 40 and 50 years old in a cohort exposed to, infected with or recovered from COVID-19 (not recorded which). Sequencing was performed on PBMCs or T cells enriched from blood (not recorded which). This chain uses TRBV24-1 with TRBJ2-5; 10 bases align to TRBD2. The CDR3 here is CATSDPRGASGGKTQYF. In nucleotides, the CDR3 is TGTGCCACCAGTGATCCGAGAGGGGCTAGCGGGGGAAAGACCCAGTACTTC.